This T cell receptor beta chain was identified in a study of T cell responses to AZD1222 COVID-19 vaccine. A note on this clone: The antigen remains unidentified. The germline gene is not matched at one end of the junction; a read error may be the cause.

Combined were second doses at about 4 or about 12 weeks. This table comes from immunoSEQ multiplex PCR, and its TCRdb copy is limited to in-frame clones, with some not included. The profile shows 100,000 or so clones, more than 70% of them singletons. The CDR3 is 13 amino acids. Germline assignment: CDR1 SSHAT and CDR2 FNYEAQ (reference sequence). General observations from the study: Reports say nearly half of spike-specific TCRs go after unmutated variant regions. Among those given AZD1222, only six were seropositive at baseline. Dominant at 160-218 and 743-854, vaccine-associated CD4 TCRs also spanned spike.

The V call is TRBV7-7, the J call TRBJ1-6, with D possibly matching TRBD1 (6 bases). This clonotype originated in an adult who received the AZD1222 COVID-19 vaccine. The starting material was peripheral blood, obtained 28 days after the second AZD1222 dose. The CDR3 reads CASSSDSYSPLHF. The CDR3 region has the DNA TGTGCTAGCAGCTCGGACAGTTACTCACCCCTCCACTTT.